The next 30 T cell receptor beta chains were all read from a single sample in a study of control samples from healthy donors and cancer patients. Sequenced by immunoSEQ multiplex PCR; TCRdb stores in-frame clones only, minus some. The table shows 150,000 to 200,000 clones, with about 94% occurring only once. The sample consisted of blood. Receptors were obtained from a woman between 40 and 55 years old in good health.

The rearrangement links TRBV7-2 to TRBJ1-1, with D unresolved. This CDR3 comprises 14 residues. Deletions cut 2 bases from V and 0 bases from J, with 7 bases between. Germline lookup yields CDR1 SGHTA and CDR2 FQGNSA. In DNA, the CDR3 is TGTGCCAGCAGCTTACGTCCCCTGAACACTGAAGCTTTCTTT. Its translation: CASSLRPLNTEAFF.

The chain combines TRBV9 with TRBJ2-5, with D possibly matching TRBD1 (6 bases). This CDR3 spans 14 amino acids. CDR1 SGDLS and CDR2 YYNGEE come from the germline V gene. The V gene lost 3 bases and the J gene lost 0 bases, with 9 bases spanning the gap. The CDR3 sequence: CASSGQANQETQYF. As DNA, the CDR3 is TGTGCCAGCAGCGGACAGGCGAACCAAGAGACCCAGTACTTC.

The rearrangement links TRBV5-4 to TRBJ1-2, with a possible D match to TRBD1 (5 bases). The germline CDR1 and CDR2 sequences are SGHNT and YYREEE (reference sequence). There are 13 residues in the CDR3. V was shortened by 2 bases and J by 6 bases, with 11 bases between the two germline ends. The chain's CDR3 is CASSFRDFDGYTF. The DNA of the CDR3 is TGTGCCAGCAGCTTCAGGGATTTTGATGGCTACACCTTC.

The chain uses TRBV2 and TRBJ1-1; D unclear. With 4 bases removed from V and 4 bases from J, the gap between germline ends came to 10 bases. The CDR3 is 13 amino acids. Looked up from germline, CDR1 is SNHLY and CDR2 is FYNNEI. The CDR3 reads CASSVKGSTEAFF. The CDR3 coding sequence is TGTGCCAGCAGTGTTAAAGGCTCCACTGAAGCTTTCTTT.

This sequence joins TRBV4-1 and TRBJ2-7, with D perhaps matching TRBD1 (6 bases). With 0 bases removed from V and 1 base from J, the gap between germline ends came to 10 bases. The CDR3 is made up of 15 amino acids. Germline V gene sequence: CDR1 MGHRA, CDR2 YSYEKL. CDR3 residues: CASSQESGVSYEQYF. The DNA of the CDR3 is TGCGCCAGCAGCCAAGAATCAGGGGTATCCTACGAGCAGTACTTC.

This rearrangement joins TRBV15 to TRBJ1-2; D is possibly TRBD1 (5 bases). CDR3 length: 14 residues. Germline CDR1 LNHNV, CDR2 YYDKDF (reference sequence). V gave up 0 bases and J gave up 4 bases, with 9 bases separating them. The CDR3 sequence is CATSRDDRLYGYTF. For the CDR3, the DNA is TGTGCCACCAGCAGAGATGACAGACTCTATGGCTACACCTTC. Supplemented by reference TRBV15 and TRBJ1-2, the full variable domain reads DAMVIQNPRYQVTQFGKPVTLSCSQTLNHNVMYWYQQKSSQAPKLLFHYYDKDFNNEADTPDNFQSRRPNTSFCFLDIRSPGLGDTAMYLCATSRDDRLYGYTFGSGTRLTVV.

V and J are TRBV13 and TRBJ1-1; TRBD1 aligns across 9 bases. This CDR3 has 14 amino acids. V was pared by 6 bases and J by 3 bases, with 5 bases of the junction left unmatched. Germline values: CDR1 PRHDT, CDR2 FYEKMQ (reference sequence). The CDR3 coding sequence is TGTGCCAGCAGACCAGGACAGGGGTACACTGAAGCTTTCTTT. Protein product: CASRPGQGYTEAFF.

The chain carries TRBV9 and TRBJ1-2; 8 positions agree with TRBD1. Germline CDR1 reads SGDLS; CDR2 reads YYNGEE. After removal of 0 bases from V and 7 bases from J, the junction contained 5 bases not matched to a gene. CDR3 length: 14 residues. The CDR3 region is CASSVALDRGGYTF. For the CDR3, the DNA is TGTGCCAGCAGCGTAGCCCTCGACAGGGGTGGCTACACCTTC.

V and J are TRBV7-8 and TRBJ2-5; D is uncertain. Per germline, CDR1 SGHVS and CDR2 FQNEAQ. Trimming left V 0 bases short and J 1 base short, with 6 bases between. This CDR3 spans 14 amino acids. This CDR3 is CASSLATVQETQYF. CDR3 nucleotide sequence: TGTGCCAGCAGCTTAGCGACTGTCCAAGAGACCCAGTACTTC.

The chain links TRBV6-2 or TRBV6-3 to TRBJ2-1, with TRBD2 identical over 8 bases. The germline CDR1 and CDR2 sequences are MNHEY and SVGEGT. The CDR3 runs 19 residues. J was trimmed by 2 bases and V by 6 bases; bases with no gene match: 18. The CDR3 loop reads CASSASGGMGPPTYNEQFF. CDR3 in DNA: TGTGCCAGCAGCGCTTCGGGGGGGATGGGACCGCCAACCTACAATGAGCAGTTCTTC.

The V call is TRBV18, the J call TRBJ2-7; no firm D call. V was cut by 6 bases and J by 4 bases, with 19 bases left in between. The CDR3 has 15 residues. Per the germline V gene, CDR1 is KGHSH and CDR2 is LQKENI. In nucleotides, the CDR3 is TGTGCCAGCTCCCAGGAGCAGACGGGTAGTTACGAGCAGTACTTC. This encodes CASSQEQTGSYEQYF.

This sequence joins TRBV7-8 and TRBJ2-3; TRBD1 matches at 8 bases. The CDR3 has 15 residues. Germline CDR1 is SGHVS and CDR2 is FQNEAQ. The trim removed 1 base at V and 6 bases at J, leaving 6 bases unmatched. The CDR3 sequence is CASSLGTGGRDTQYF. The DNA of the CDR3 is TGTGCCAGCAGCTTAGGTACAGGGGGACGGGATACGCAGTATTTT.

V and J are TRBV27 and TRBJ2-7; D is ambiguous. There are 12 residues in the CDR3. Per the germline V gene, CDR1 is MNHEY and CDR2 is SMNVEV (reference sequence). Trimming stripped 0 bases from V and 6 bases from J, with 6 bases between. This CDR3 reads CASSLSQGEQYF. The CDR3 coding sequence is TGTGCCAGCAGTTTATCCCAAGGCGAGCAGTACTTC.

The rearrangement uses TRBV7-8 and TRBJ2-7, with 7 positions matching TRBD1. Germline V gene data show CDR1 as SGHVS and CDR2 as FQNEAQ. V lost 5 bases to trimming and J lost 5 bases; unmatched junction nucleotides: 9. This CDR3 spans 14 amino acids. The DNA of the CDR3 is TGTGCCAGCAGCCCTCGTGACAGGGTCCACGAGCAGTACTTC. It codes for CASSPRDRVHEQYF.

V gene TRBV27 combines with J gene TRBJ1-4; 7 bases align to TRBD1. After removal of 5 bases from V and 5 bases from J, the junction contained 8 bases not matched to a gene. Looked up from germline, CDR1 is MNHEY and CDR2 is SMNVEV (reference sequence). The length of the CDR3 is 15 residues. CDR3 bases: TGTGCCAGCAGTGCACCGGGACAGCCGAATGAAAAACTGTTTTTT. It translates to CASSAPGQPNEKLFF.

V is TRBV6-5 and J is TRBJ2-1, with TRBD2 as a possible D gene (5 bases). The CDR3 covers 15 residues. V gave up 5 bases and J gave up 7 bases, with 18 bases separating them. Per the germline V gene, CDR1 is MNHEY and CDR2 is SVGAGI. The CDR3 DNA is TGTGCCAGCAGTAGGCCGGGCCTGCCGGGGAATGAGCAGTTCTTC. Translated, it gives CASSRPGLPGNEQFF.

The chain carries TRBV2 and TRBJ2-6; weak D call: TRBD1 (5 bases). Germline V gene sequence: CDR1 SNHLY, CDR2 FYNNEI. The CDR3 sequence is 13 residues long. Trimming shortened V by 4 bases and J by 4 bases, and 5 bases separated the two germline ends. Here the CDR3 DNA reads TGTGCCAGCAGTGGACAGGGGGCCAACGTCCTGACTTTC. This translates into CASSGQGANVLTF.

The V gene is TRBV12-5, the J gene TRBJ1-1; D remains ambiguous. From germline, CDR1 is LGHNT and CDR2 FRNRAP. The length of the CDR3 is 11 residues. This CDR3 is CASSREGITFF. The CDR3 DNA sequence: TGTGCAAGTTCCCGAGAGGGCATAACTTTCTTT. The full variable domain, completed using reference TRBV12-5 and TRBJ1-1, is DARVTQTPRHKVTEMGQEVTMRCQPILGHNTVFWYRQTMMQGLELLAYFRNRAPLDDSGMPKDRFSAEMPDATLATLKIQPSEPRDSAVYFCASSREGITFFGQGTRLTVV.

The chain uses TRBV3-1 (or the pseudogene TRBV3-2) and TRBJ2-7; D perhaps matches TRBD1 (6 bases). The CDR3 covers 16 residues. Germline V gene data show CDR1 as LGHDT and CDR2 as YNNKEL (reference sequence). V was pared by 1 base and J by 1 base, with 14 bases between. In DNA form, the CDR3 reads TGTGCCAGCAGCCAAGTGATGGGGGCAGGGTCCTACGAGCAGTACTTC. This codes for CASSQVMGAGSYEQYF.

The chain is built from TRBV7-3 and TRBJ2-1; a possible D gene is TRBD1 (5 bases). This CDR3 has 12 amino acids. Trimming left V 2 bases short and J 10 bases short, with 9 bases between. The V gene's germline CDR1 is SGHTA and CDR2 FQGTGA. The DNA for the CDR3 is TGTGCCAGCAGCTTATGGGGCACCGAGCAGTTCTTC. It is translated as CASSLWGTEQFF.

V gene TRBV4-2 combines with J gene TRBJ2-7; D gene unclear. This CDR3 is 13 amino acids long. CDR1 LGHNA and CDR2 YNFKEQ come from the germline V gene. Trimming took 4 bases from V and 5 from J, leaving 12 bases between them. The CDR3 sequence is CASSPRPRDEQYF. The CDR3 coding sequence is TGTGCCAGCAGCCCAAGACCCCGGGACGAGCAGTACTTC.

This clone was seen only a few times. Here the CDR3 DNA reads TGTGCCAGCAGCTTAGTAATAGGGAGCGTTGGGCAGCCCCAGCATTTT. Amino acid sequence: CASSLVIGSVGQPQHF. This sequence joins TRBV7-8 and TRBJ1-5; D not resolved. This CDR3 has 16 residues. Between the trimmed V and J ends, which lost 1 base and 7 bases, there was a span of 17 bases. Per germline, CDR1 SGHVS and CDR2 FQNEAQ.

The genes are TRBV5-1 and TRBJ1-2; the D is unclear. Trimming pared 4 bases from V and 4 bases from J, leaving 11 bases between. This CDR3 spans 13 amino acids. The germline V gene has CDR1 SGHRS and CDR2 YFSETQ. The CDR3 bases are TGCGCCAGCAGCGCCGACGGCACCTATGGCTACACCTTC. This encodes CASSADGTYGYTF.

V usage is TRBV6-2 or TRBV6-3 and J usage is TRBJ1-4; 8 bases fit TRBD1. Germline trimming cut 4 bases from V and 5 bases from J; bases unmatched to any gene: 3. The CDR3 totals 14 residues. CDR1 MNHEY and CDR2 SVGEGT come from the germline V gene. The CDR3 loop reads CASSWDRRNEKLFF. The CDR3 DNA sequence: TGTGCCAGCAGTTGGGACAGGAGGAATGAAAAACTGTTTTTT.

The chain links TRBV12-3 or TRBV12-4 to TRBJ1-2, with D uncertain. CDR3 length equals 13 residues. Trimming left V 5 bases short and J 3 bases short, with 10 bases between. The CDR3: CASSNGEYYGYTF. CDR3 coding DNA: TGTGCCAGCAGTAACGGGGAATACTATGGCTACACCTTC.

The chain couples TRBV4-3 to TRBJ1-1; 7 nucleotides match TRBD1. The CDR3 is made up of 14 amino acids. CDR1 and CDR2 (germline): LGHNA, YSLEER. The J segment lost 4 bases and the V segment lost 2 bases, leaving 4 bases of the junction unmatched. The CDR3 reads CASSQQGGITEAFF. In nucleotides, the CDR3 is TGCGCCAGCAGCCAACAAGGGGGCATCACTGAAGCTTTCTTT.

This chain links TRBV10-3 with TRBJ1-5, with 7 bases fitting TRBD1. The CDR3 runs to 11 residues. Germline CDR1 reads ENHRY; CDR2 reads SYGVKD. The V and J ends lost 3 bases and 11 bases, in that order; junction bases with no gene match: 1. The CDR3 sequence is CAISEGTAQHF. The CDR3 DNA follows: TGTGCCATCAGTGAAGGGACAGCCCAGCATTTT.

The V and J genes are TRBV7-9 and TRBJ2-2; 12 nucleotides match TRBD2. Trimming took 7 bases from V and 5 from J; bases not matched to a gene: 14. The CDR3 consists of 18 residues. From germline, CDR1 is SEHNR and CDR2 FQNEAQ (reference sequence). CDR3 loop: CASKPGLAGPGRTGELFF. Written as DNA, the CDR3 is TGTGCCAGCAAACCCGGACTAGCGGGACCCGGTAGGACCGGGGAGCTGTTTTTT.

V and J are TRBV30 and TRBJ2-1, with D tentatively TRBD2 (6 bases). Germline V lookup: CDR1 GTSNPN, CDR2 SVGIG (reference sequence). Trimming stripped 2 bases from V and 1 base from J, with 12 bases between. There are 15 residues in the CDR3. The DNA of the CDR3 is TGTGCCTGGAGTAGGCTAGCGAGATCCTACAATGAGCAGTTCTTC. Amino acid sequence: CAWSRLARSYNEQFF. Complete variable domain (other parts from reference TRBV30 and TRBJ2-1): SQTIHQWPATLVQPVGSPLSLECTVEGTSNPNLYWYRQAAGRGLQLLFYSVGIGQISSEVPQNLSASRPQDRQFILSSKKLLLSDSGFYLCAWSRLARSYNEQFFGPGTRLTVL.

This sequence joins TRBV5-4 and TRBJ1-1; no clear D gene. The CDR3 runs to 12 residues. V was cut by 0 bases and J by 8 bases, with 8 bases left in between. The germline V gene encodes CDR1 SGHNT and CDR2 YYREEE (reference sequence). CDR3 coding DNA: TGTGCCAGCAGCTTGGCCTCCGGAGAAGCTTTCTTT. Its translation: CASSLASGEAFF.